Presented here are 9 T cell receptor beta chains from one specimen sequenced in a study of shared clonotypes between healthy human individuals. Libraries were prepared by immunoSEQ multiplex PCR; TCRdb keeps only in-frame clonotypes and omits some of them. The sample shows hundreds of thousands of clones, around 73% of them seen only once. What was sequenced was memory CD4+ T cells sorted from blood. Subset in this sample: CD45RA-negative fraction. Receptors were obtained from a woman younger than 45 in good health.

The chain couples TRBV7-2 to TRBJ2-7, with TRBD2 matching 7 bases. The CDR3 loop spans 18 amino acids. V was pared by 5 bases and J by 0 bases, with 16 bases of the junction left unmatched. Germline CDR1 is SGHTA and CDR2 is FQGNSA. The CDR3 coding sequence is TGTGCCAGCAGCCTAGTCCCAGCGGGACGCCCAAGCTCCTACGAGCAGTACTTC. It encodes CASSLVPAGRPSSYEQYF. Together with reference TRBV7-2 and TRBJ2-7, the CDR3 gives the full variable domain: GAGVSQSPSNKVTEKGKDVELRCDPISGHTALYWYRQSLGQGLEFLIYFQGNSAPDKSGLPSDRFSAERTGGSVSTLTIQRTQQEDSAVYLCASSLVPAGRPSSYEQYFGPGTRLTVT.

This chain links TRBV4-2 with TRBJ2-7; D remains unclear. The germline V gene encodes CDR1 LGHNA and CDR2 YNFKEQ. Trimming pared 0 bases from V and 7 bases from J, leaving 10 bases between. The CDR3 length is 13 residues. The DNA of the CDR3 is TGTGCCAGCAGCCAAGACTGGGCTCGGGAGCAGTACTTC. Protein product: CASSQDWAREQYF.

This clone was counted ten times or more. The chain recombines TRBV5-1 with TRBJ1-2; 10 bases map to TRBD1. Germline V gene lookup returns CDR1 SGHRS and CDR2 YFSETQ. The CDR3 has 16 residues. V trimming: 4 bases; J trimming: 4 bases; junction bases outside the gene matches: 10. The CDR3 nucleotides read TGCGCCAGCAGCCCGTGGAGGACAGGGGGTGGCTATGGCTACACCTTC. This codes for CASSPWRTGGGYGYTF.

The CDR3 DNA reads as TGTGCCAGCTCGACCGGGGAATACAATGAGCAGTTCTTC. The encoded protein is CASSTGEYNEQFF. J is TRBJ2-1 and V is TRBV18, with D possibly TRBD2 on 5 matching bases. The CDR3 length is 13 residues. Germline loops: CDR1 KGHSH, CDR2 LQKENI. The V end lost 6 bases, the J end lost 4 bases, and 10 bases lay between the germline ends.

The chain recombines TRBV9 with TRBJ2-3; TRBD2 agrees at 9 bases. Germline V CDR1 and CDR2: SGDLS, YYNGEE. This CDR3 region has 15 residues. Germline trimming cut 3 bases from V and 2 bases from J; bases unmatched to any gene: 4. DNA of the CDR3: TGTGCCAGCAGCGGTGCTAGCGGGACCACAGATACGCAGTATTTT. This codes for CASSGASGTTDTQYF.

V gene TRBV6-4 combines with J gene TRBJ2-5, with D unresolved. This CDR3 has 15 residues. Germline CDR1 MRHNA, CDR2 SNTAGT. The germline V and J ends were trimmed by 0 bases and 3 bases, with 11 bases remaining between them. The CDR3 DNA is TGTGCCAGCAGTGACTCTCTACGCTTGGAAGAGACCCAGTACTTC. Translated: CASSDSLRLEETQYF.

The gene calls are TRBV9 and TRBJ2-1, with D perhaps matching TRBD1 or TRBD2 (6 bases each). The CDR3 spans 13 residues. Trimming left V 6 bases short and J 2 bases short, with 9 bases between. Germline-derived CDR1 and CDR2 are SGDLS and YYNGEE. The CDR3 region has the DNA TGTGCCAGCAACGGGGGCCCCTACAATGAGCAGTTCTTC. Amino acids: CASNGGPYNEQFF.

V usage is TRBV7-8 and J usage is TRBJ1-1, with TRBD1 matching over 7 bases. The CDR3 spans 17 residues. The germline V gene has CDR1 SGHVS and CDR2 FQNEAQ. V lost 4 bases to trimming and J lost 0 bases; unmatched junction nucleotides: 11. The DNA for the CDR3 is TGTGCCAGCAGCTACCTCGGACAGGCTGGCATGAACACTGAAGCTTTCTTT. Residues: CASSYLGQAGMNTEAFF. Full variable domain (remainder filled in from reference TRBV7-8 and TRBJ1-1): GAGVSQSPRYKVAKRGQDVALRCDPISGHVSLFWYQQALGQGPEFLTYFQNEAQLDKSGLPSDRFFAERPEGSVSTLKIQRTQQEDSAVYLCASSYLGQAGMNTEAFFGQGTRLTVV.

V gene TRBV10-1 combines with J gene TRBJ2-7; 10 bases match TRBD2. This CDR3 comprises 15 residues. Germline V CDR1 and CDR2: WNHNN, SYGVQD (reference sequence). Trimming removed 4 bases from V and 1 base from J; junction bases left unmatched: 4. The CDR3 nucleotides are TGCGCCAGCAGTGTAGGGACTAGCGCTTCCTACGAGCAGTACTTC. Translated: CASSVGTSASYEQYF.